This TCR beta chain is drawn from a study of T cells in narcolepsy. Study-wide background: Healthy controls were enrolled alongside patients with narcolepsy type 1 or type 2.

The protocol was immunoSEQ multiplex PCR, while the TCRdb copy is restricted to in-frame clones and leaves out a portion. This sample has tens of thousands of clones, with less than 90% found just once. CDR1 and CDR2 from the germline V gene are SGHAT and FQNNGV. Trimming stripped 5 bases from V and 1 base from J, with 14 bases between. This CDR3 comprises 15 residues. Broader study findings: HCRT-specific and TRIB2-specific autoreactive clonotypes appeared among same-patient CSF and blood CD4+ clonotypes.

Points on this clone: Its antigen is as yet unknown.

The chain uses TRBV11-2 and TRBJ1-1, with D uncertain. Sequences were obtained from memory (CD45RA-) CD4+ T cells from blood. The sequence was collected from a human donor in good health. The CDR3 is CASSQRKAQNTEAFF. As DNA, the CDR3 is TGTGCCAGCAGCCAACGAAAAGCACAGAACACTGAAGCTTTCTTT.